This T cell receptor (beta chain) comes out of a study of blood T cell repertoires in COVID-19. Overall study: Acute and convalescent COVID-19 specimens originated in the United States, Italy and Spain. Sources were T cells, B-cell-depleted T cells, or PBMCs; the material itself was cDNA or gDNA.

The CDR3 loop spans 18 amino acids. The junction had 18 bases not matched to a gene; V was cut back by 3 bases and J by 6 bases. The germline gives CDR1 SGHRS, CDR2 YFSETQ. Methods used by the authors: Cell counts per sample came from amplifying reference gene primers. Only in-frame clones appear in the TCRdb table, and some are missing; sequencing was by immunoSEQ multiplex PCR. V, J and clone size reflect that table, while D and trimming were determined from the DNA. There are some 150,000 clones in the sample; about 85% occur only once, and about 0.95% lies in the top ten. The sequence came from a man between 35 and 55 years old with acute or convalescent COVID-19. The chain carries TRBV5-1 and TRBJ2-1; TRBD1 aligns across 7 bases. Sequenced sample: peripheral blood. In DNA, the CDR3 is TGCGCCAGCAGCTCCGTAGGTCCACAAGGGGGCAGAGGCAATGAGCAGTTCTTC. Translation gives CASSSVGPQGGRGNEQFF.